One and the same sample provided the 28 T cell receptor beta chains below, sequenced in a study of breast tumors, draining lymph nodes, adjacent tissues. TCRdb processed the multiplex PCR reads anew with MiXCR; each CDR3 protein has one entry. The sample holds roughly 16,000 distinct CDR3 sequences, less than 75% seen once. Sequencing used tumor-adjacent breast tissue. These receptors came from a female donor with breast cancer. Some clones in this sample may be carry-over from other donors' samples.

J is TRBJ2-4 and V is TRBV7-8; D is possibly TRBD2 (6 bases). Germline V gene lookup returns CDR1 SGHVS and CDR2 FQNEAQ. Trimming cost V 8 bases and J 1 base, with 15 bases left between them. This CDR3 is 15 amino acids long. CDR3: CASGSGDFAKNIQYF. The DNA of the CDR3 is TGTGCCAGCGGCTCGGGGGACTTCGCCAAAAACATTCAGTACTTC.

This sequence joins TRBV20-1 and TRBJ2-3; TRBD2 aligns across 7 bases. With V trimmed by 1 base and J by 4 bases, 2 bases remained unmatched. Germline CDR1 and CDR2: DFQATT and SNEGSKA (reference sequence). The CDR3 totals 13 residues. As DNA, the CDR3 is TGCAGTGCTAGAGTGGGGGGGTCAGATACGCAGTATTTT. It is translated as CSARVGGSDTQYF.

This clonotype was recorded once. This chain uses TRBV7-3 with TRBJ2-7; no firm D call. Germline CDR1 reads SGHTA; CDR2 reads FQGTGA. The CDR3 extends over 14 amino acids. Trimming stripped 5 bases from V and 2 bases from J, with 13 bases between. The CDR3 region has the DNA TGTGCCAGCAGCATATGGGCAGGCACCTACGAGCAGTACTTC. Its translation is CASSIWAGTYEQYF.

The chain has TRBV20-1 and TRBJ2-7; D possibly corresponds to TRBD1 (6 bases). Trimming took off 3 bases at V and 2 bases at J, with 8 bases between the two ends. Germline loops: CDR1 DFQATT, CDR2 SNEGSKA (reference sequence). The CDR3 is 12 amino acids. The CDR3 DNA reads as TGCAGTGCTAGGGACAGCCCCTACGAGCAGTACTTC. Residues: CSARDSPYEQYF.

The chain recombines TRBV29-1 with TRBJ2-5; 10 bases match TRBD2. Germline V gene lookup returns CDR1 SQVTM and CDR2 ANQGSEA. The CDR3 is 12 amino acids. V gave up 8 bases and J gave up 5 bases; unmatched junction bases: 5. CDR3 protein: CSYLAGAETQYF. The CDR3 bases are TGCAGCTATCTAGCGGGAGCTGAGACCCAGTACTTC.

The genes are TRBV15 and TRBJ1-2, with D unresolved. Trimming cost V 3 bases and J 0 bases, with 17 bases left between them. This CDR3 comprises 17 residues. Germline CDR1 reads LNHNV; CDR2 reads YYDKDF (reference sequence). This CDR3 is CATSRARGSSTNYGYTF. Written as DNA, the CDR3 is TGTGCCACCAGCAGGGCCCGAGGGAGCTCGACTAACTATGGCTACACCTTC.

This chain links TRBV24-1 with TRBJ1-6; D gene ambiguous. Trimming took off 3 bases at V and 7 bases at J, with 9 bases between the two ends. Germline-derived CDR1 and CDR2 are KGHDR and SFDVKD. The CDR3 is 14 amino acids. The CDR3 reads CATSDRHRNSPLHF. The CDR3 DNA is TGTGCCACCAGTGATCGTCACAGAAATTCACCCCTCCACTTT.

In nucleotides, the CDR3 is TGTGCCAGCGGTTCCCGGGATCTTGGACAGAACCATGGCTACACCTTC. It encodes CASGSRDLGQNHGYTF. V and J are TRBV6-5 and TRBJ1-2; perhaps TRBD1 as D (6 bases). Germline CDR1 MNHEY, CDR2 SVGAGI. V lost 8 bases and J lost 6, with 25 bases in between. CDR3 length equals 16 residues.

This clonotype was detected once. The V call is TRBV24-1, the J call TRBJ2-2; D gene unclear. Germline assignment: CDR1 KGHDR and CDR2 SFDVKD. The CDR3 has 14 residues. Trimming shortened V by 1 base and J by 0 bases, and 2 bases separated the two germline ends. The CDR3 sequence is CATSDFPNTGELFF. The CDR3 DNA is TGTGCCACCAGTGATTTCCCGAACACCGGGGAGCTGTTTTTT.

This clonotype is categorized as medium-sized. The chain combines TRBV25-1 with TRBJ2-7; D is undetermined. This CDR3 spans 13 amino acids. CDR1 MGHDK and CDR2 SYGVNS come from the germline V gene. Between the trimmed V and J ends, which lost 2 bases and 4 bases, there was a span of 9 bases. CDR3 sequence: CASSEMYGYEQYF. In DNA, the CDR3 is TGTGCCAGCAGTGAAATGTATGGGTACGAGCAGTACTTC.

The chain links TRBV29-1 to TRBJ2-1; possibly TRBD2 for D (6 bases). The germline CDR1 and CDR2 sequences are SQVTM and ANQGSEA. The CDR3 has 11 residues. Between the trimmed V and J ends, which lost 4 bases and 6 bases, there was a span of 7 bases. This CDR3 is CSVVGGNEQFF. As DNA, the CDR3 is TGCAGCGTTGTGGGGGGCAATGAGCAGTTCTTC.

The CDR3 region has the DNA TGTGCCAGCAGCGTAGATCCGGACAGTACCTACGAGCAGTACTTC. It specifies CASSVDPDSTYEQYF. This chain joins TRBV9 and TRBJ2-7; weak D call: TRBD1 (6 bases). Germline V gene sequence: CDR1 SGDLS, CDR2 YYNGEE. This CDR3 is built from 15 residues. V lost 0 bases to trimming and J lost 2 bases, with 12 bases between them.

The V gene is TRBV2, the J gene TRBJ1-6, with D perhaps matching TRBD1 (5 bases). The CDR3 length is 16 residues. Germline assignment: CDR1 SNHLY and CDR2 FYNNEI. The V end lost 2 bases, the J end lost 9 bases, and 17 bases lay between the germline ends. CDR3 loop: CASSERRDGRGSPLHF. As DNA, the CDR3 is TGTGCCAGCAGTGAAAGAAGGGACGGACGTGGTTCACCCCTCCACTTT.

In its sample, this clonotype is medium-sized (0.01 to 0.1%). J is TRBJ1-4 and V is TRBV20-1; TRBD1 matches at 8 bases. V was clipped by 6 bases and J by 7 bases; unmatched bases: 7. This CDR3 comprises 13 residues. CDR1 and CDR2 from the germline V gene are DFQATT and SNEGSKA (reference sequence). The CDR3 DNA reads TGCAGTGCCCGGGACAGGTTAGCTGAAAAACTGTTTTTT. Translation: CSARDRLAEKLFF.

This clonotype occurred many times. The chain employs TRBV12-3 or TRBV12-4 and TRBJ2-2; TRBD2 matches 8 bases. The CDR3 length is 14 residues. V trimming: 6 bases; J trimming: 4 bases; junction bases outside the gene matches: 4. As DNA, the CDR3 is TGTGCCAGCAGCAAAAGCGGGGGCACCGGGGAGCTGTTTTTT. Its translation: CASSKSGGTGELFF.

The chain couples TRBV2 to TRBJ2-3; D unclear. CDR3 size: 14 residues. Germline assignment: CDR1 SNHLY and CDR2 FYNNEI. V shed 2 bases and J shed 2 bases, with 8 bases lying between them. The CDR3 DNA reads TGTGCCAGCAGTGAAATATCTTACACAGATACGCAGTATTTT. Translated, it gives CASSEISYTDTQYF.

This clonotype was picked up many times. Here the CDR3 reads CASSQDLTAGNTEAFF. The CDR3 region has the DNA TGCGCCAGCAGCCAAGATCTGACGGCAGGGAACACTGAAGCTTTCTTT. J is TRBJ1-1 and V is TRBV4-3; D gene uncertain. This CDR3 comprises 16 residues. Germline V gene data show CDR1 as LGHNA and CDR2 as YSLEER. With 0 bases removed from V and 1 base from J, the gap between germline ends came to 12 bases.

The CDR3 DNA sequence: TGTGCCACCAGTGATTTCACTAGCGGGGGGGAAGAGACCCAGTACTTC. Its translation: CATSDFTSGGEETQYF. The gene calls are TRBV24-1 and TRBJ2-5, with 13 bases fitting TRBD2. The V segment lost 1 base and the J segment 3 bases; nucleotides outside the gene matches: 1. Looked up from germline, CDR1 is KGHDR and CDR2 is SFDVKD. The CDR3 spans 16 residues.

The genes are TRBV7-8 and TRBJ2-5; 9 nucleotides line up with TRBD2. CDR1 is SGHVS, CDR2 FQNEAQ, per germline. CDR3 length: 15 residues. After removal of 2 bases from V and 3 bases from J, the junction contained 4 bases not matched to a gene. The CDR3 DNA is TGTGCCAGCAGCTTATTCGCGGGGGGGGAAGAGACCCAGTACTTC. Translation gives CASSLFAGGEETQYF.

The chain combines TRBV24-1 with TRBJ2-1, with 7 bases fitting TRBD1. The CDR3 has 15 amino acids. Germline values: CDR1 KGHDR, CDR2 SFDVKD. V lost 7 bases to trimming and J lost 4 bases; unmatched junction nucleotides: 9. The CDR3 protein is CATSPPGTAYNEQFF. The CDR3 coding sequence is TGTGCCACCAGCCCACCCGGGACAGCTTACAATGAGCAGTTCTTC.

Here the CDR3 reads CASSLETMKSPLHF. The CDR3 DNA is TGTGCCAGCAGTCTGGAGACTATGAAGTCACCCCTCCACTTT. The chain has TRBV7-8 and TRBJ1-6; no clear D gene. This CDR3 spans 14 amino acids. Trimming pared 6 bases from V and 10 bases from J, leaving 16 bases between. Germline assignment: CDR1 SGHVS and CDR2 FQNEAQ.

As concerns this clonotype: One junction end disagrees with the germline gene, perhaps due to a read error. The chain employs TRBV20-1 and TRBJ1-2, with D maybe TRBD1 (5 bases). CDR1 is DFQATT and CDR2 is SNEGSKA in the germline V gene (reference sequence). There are 13 residues in the CDR3. The CDR3 bases are TGCAGTGCTGTTCCAGGGTTAGACTATGACTACAGCTTC. This translates into CSAVPGLDYDYSF.

The J gene is TRBJ1-6, the V gene TRBV6-5; 10 positions agree with TRBD1. CDR3 length equals 18 residues. Trimming removed 5 bases from V and 7 bases from J; junction bases left unmatched: 14. Germline V gene data show CDR1 as MNHEY and CDR2 as SVGAGI. Here the CDR3 DNA reads TGTGCCAGCAGTCCCGGGACAGGGGCTTCCCAAATCAATTCACCCCTCCACTTT. Its protein is CASSPGTGASQINSPLHF.

The J gene is TRBJ2-2, the V gene TRBV15; D not certain. This CDR3 has 14 amino acids. With 0 bases removed from V and 5 bases from J, the gap between germline ends came to 7 bases. Germline assignment: CDR1 LNHNV and CDR2 YYDKDF (reference sequence). The CDR3 reads CATSRDRVTGELFF. The CDR3, as DNA: TGTGCCACCAGCAGAGACCGTGTAACCGGGGAGCTGTTTTTT. Full variable domain (missing parts from reference TRBV15 and TRBJ2-2): DAMVIQNPRYQVTQFGKPVTLSCSQTLNHNVMYWYQQKSSQAPKLLFHYYDKDFNNEADTPDNFQSRRPNTSFCFLDIRSPGLGDTAMYLCATSRDRVTGELFFGEGSRLTVL.

This chain uses TRBV4-3 with TRBJ2-5, with TRBD2 matching over 7 bases. This CDR3 contains 17 residues. Germline loops: CDR1 LGHNA, CDR2 YSLEER. The junction had 17 bases not matched to a gene; V was cut back by 4 bases and J by 6 bases. The CDR3 loop is CASSPPSAGTTNKTQYF. For the CDR3, the DNA is TGCGCCAGCAGCCCACCGTCGGCGGGGACTACCAACAAGACCCAGTACTTC.

The rearrangement joins TRBV12-3 or TRBV12-4 to TRBJ1-5; tentatively, D is TRBD1 (6 bases). The V end was cut by 6 bases, the J end by 0 bases, with 6 bases between. This CDR3 has 13 amino acids. CDR3 residues: CASRQGSNQPQHF. The CDR3 nucleotides read TGTGCCAGCAGACAGGGTAGCAATCAGCCCCAGCATTTT.

The rearrangement uses TRBV19 and TRBJ1-6, with 10 bases that match TRBD1. The CDR3 contains 14 residues. V lost 5 bases and J lost 9; bases outside the gene matches: 4. From germline, CDR1 is LNHDA and CDR2 SQIVND (reference sequence). The CDR3 sequence is CASSAGTGVSPLHF. The CDR3 DNA reads TGTGCCAGTAGTGCCGGGACAGGGGTTTCACCCCTCCACTTT.

This clonotype has just one count. This sequence joins TRBV7-9 and TRBJ1-2; 8 bases agree with TRBD1. This CDR3 contains 14 residues. CDR1 and CDR2 (germline): SEHNR, FQNEAQ (reference sequence). The trim removed 4 bases at V and 2 bases at J, leaving 3 bases unmatched. The CDR3 DNA is TGTGCCAGCAGCTCCTGGGACAGGAACTATGGCTACACCTTC. Its translation: CASSSWDRNYGYTF. Based on the CDR3 plus reference TRBV7-9 and TRBJ1-2, the full variable domain is DTGVSQNPRHKITKRGQNVTFRCDPISEHNRLYWYRQTLGQGPEFLTYFQNEAQLEKSRLLSDRFSAERPKGSFSTLEIQRTEQGDSAMYLCASSSWDRNYGYTFGSGTRLTVV.